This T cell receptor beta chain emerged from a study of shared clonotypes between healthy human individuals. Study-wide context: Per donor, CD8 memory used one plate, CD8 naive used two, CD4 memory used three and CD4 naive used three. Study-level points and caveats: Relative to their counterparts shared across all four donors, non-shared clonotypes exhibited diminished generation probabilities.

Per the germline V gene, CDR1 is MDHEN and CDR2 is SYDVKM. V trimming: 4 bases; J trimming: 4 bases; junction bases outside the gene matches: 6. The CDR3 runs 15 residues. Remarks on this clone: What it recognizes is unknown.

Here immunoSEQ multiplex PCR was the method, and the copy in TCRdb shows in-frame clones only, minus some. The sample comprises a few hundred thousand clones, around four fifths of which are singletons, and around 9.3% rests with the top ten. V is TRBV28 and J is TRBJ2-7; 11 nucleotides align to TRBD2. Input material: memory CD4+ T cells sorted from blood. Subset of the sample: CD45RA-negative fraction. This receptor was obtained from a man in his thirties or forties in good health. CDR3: CASSSLAGGRYEQYF. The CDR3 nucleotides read TGTGCCAGCAGTTCCTTAGCGGGAGGGAGGTACGAGCAGTACTTC.